The 23 T cell receptor beta chains below were found in one sample sequenced in a study of metastatic and nonmetastatic thyroid tumors. Until they underwent thyroid surgery, no patient had received any treatment. TCRdb re-called the PCR reads via MiXCR. The data show fewer than 20,000 clones, roughly a quarter seen once. The source material was tumor tissue. These TCRs come from a male donor with papillary thyroid cancer or a benign thyroid nodule (not recorded which). Some clones in this sample may be carry-over from other donors' samples.

This clone has a count of ten or more. The genes are TRBV4-1 and TRBJ2-7; 9 nucleotides align to TRBD1. The ends lost 3 bases at V and 5 bases at J; junction bases unmatched: 5. The V gene's germline CDR1 is MGHRA and CDR2 YSYEKL. The CDR3 extends over 14 amino acids. CDR3 amino acids: CASSQDRGRDEQYF. CDR3 nucleotide sequence: TGCGCCAGCAGCCAGGACAGGGGTCGGGACGAGCAGTACTTC.

This clone qualifies as medium-sized (0.01 to 0.1%). V gene TRBV20-1 combines with J gene TRBJ1-5; D uncertain. Trimming pared 6 bases from V and 4 bases from J, leaving 13 bases between. The CDR3 is made up of 13 amino acids. Germline V lookup: CDR1 DFQATT, CDR2 SNEGSKA (reference sequence). The CDR3 sequence is CSAADGMNQPQHF. The CDR3 region has the DNA TGCAGTGCCGCAGACGGTATGAATCAGCCCCAGCATTTT.

This clone was observed many times. The V and J genes are TRBV7-9 and TRBJ2-6; D gene ambiguous. Germline-derived CDR1 and CDR2 are SEHNR and FQNEAQ (reference sequence). Trimming stripped 5 bases from V and 3 bases from J, with 11 bases between. This CDR3 comprises 15 residues. CDR3 in DNA: TGTGCCAGCAGCCCGCCCTCCGATGGGGCCAACGTCCTGACTTTC. This encodes CASSPPSDGANVLTF.

The chain employs TRBV19 and TRBJ2-1; D assignment may be TRBD1 or TRBD2 (5 bases each). The V gene's germline CDR1 is LNHDA and CDR2 SQIVND (reference sequence). The CDR3 is 19 residues long. V was trimmed by 2 bases and J by 0 bases, leaving 20 bases between them. The CDR3 sequence: CASSIWGTRIHSSYNEQFF. CDR3 sequence (DNA): TGTGCCAGTAGTATATGGGGGACGCGAATTCACAGCTCCTACAATGAGCAGTTCTTC. The entire variable domain, with the rest obtained from reference TRBV19 and TRBJ2-1, is as follows: DGGITQSPKYLFRKEGQNVTLSCEQNLNHDAMYWYRQDPGQGLRLIYYSQIVNDFQKGDIAEGYSVSREKKESFPLTVTSAQKNPTAFYLCASSIWGTRIHSSYNEQFFGPGTRLTVL.

The CDR3 coding sequence is TGTGCCAGCAGTTATTATATCAGCTATGGCTACACCTTC. It codes for CASSYYISYGYTF. The rearrangement joins TRBV6-9 to TRBJ1-2; D remains ambiguous. Germline lookup yields CDR1 MNHGY and CDR2 SVAAGI. CDR3 size: 13 residues. Trimming took off 1 base at V and 4 bases at J, with 7 bases between the two ends.

The chain is built from TRBV12-3 or TRBV12-4 and TRBJ2-7; 8 nucleotides align to TRBD1. J gave up 2 bases and V 6 bases, and 6 bases lay outside the gene matches. The CDR3 length is 14 residues. CDR3 sequence reads: CASSLQGVAYEQYF. DNA of the CDR3: TGTGCCAGCAGCCTACAGGGGGTCGCCTACGAGCAGTACTTC.

This clone is medium-sized in the sample. This sequence joins TRBV6-5 and TRBJ1-2, with a possible D match to TRBD1 (5 bases). V was cut by 0 bases and J by 8 bases, with 19 bases left in between. Germline loops: CDR1 MNHEY, CDR2 SVGAGI. CDR3 size: 16 residues. CDR3 region: CASSYSWPKAQDGYTF. CDR3 DNA: TGTGCCAGCAGTTACTCGTGGCCTAAGGCACAGGACGGCTACACCTTC.

This clone has at least ten counts. The V and J genes are TRBV27 and TRBJ2-1; 12 positions agree with TRBD2. The V segment lost 7 bases and the J segment 4 bases; nucleotides outside the gene matches: 8. Germline CDR1 reads MNHEY; CDR2 reads SMNVEV (reference sequence). The CDR3 is 16 residues long. The CDR3 loop reads CASKTSGTSGYNEQFF. DNA for the CDR3: TGTGCCAGCAAGACCTCCGGGACTAGCGGGTACAATGAGCAGTTCTTC.

This clone was seen at least ten times. V gene TRBV12-3 or TRBV12-4 combines with J gene TRBJ2-5; no reliable D call. There are 14 residues in the CDR3. V lost 4 bases and J lost 5, with 14 bases in between. The DNA for the CDR3 is TGTGCCAGCAGTTCCTCCCGGGCCTCCGAGACCCAGTACTTC. As protein: CASSSSRASETQYF.

This clone showed up just a few times. One end of the junction fails to match germline, which may point to a read error. The chain uses TRBV28 and TRBJ2-7; 10 bases line up with TRBD2. The CDR3 consists of 16 residues. Germline assignment: CDR1 MDHEN and CDR2 SYDVKM. CDR3 sequence (DNA): TGTGCCAGCAGTCCTGGTACTAGCGGGGCTCCATACGAGCACTACTTC. It is translated as CASSPGTSGAPYEHYF.

This clone was recorded at least ten times. V is TRBV12-3 or TRBV12-4 and J is TRBJ2-2; TRBD1 might be the D (7 bases). The CDR3 spans 19 residues. Between the trimmed V and J ends, which lost 5 bases and 2 bases, there was a span of 24 bases. This CDR3 is CASSIRGVRGYLNTGELFF. The CDR3 nucleotides read TGTGCCAGCAGTATAAGGGGGGTCAGGGGGTATCTTAACACCGGGGAGCTGTTTTTT.

By share, this clone counts as large. The J gene is TRBJ2-3, the V gene TRBV6-2 or TRBV6-3, with 10 positions matching TRBD2. CDR3 length: 16 residues. The V gene's germline CDR1 is MNHEY and CDR2 SVGEGT. With V trimmed by 6 bases and J by 7 bases, 13 bases remained unmatched. The CDR3 sequence is CASRLTGTSVRNTQYF. The DNA of the CDR3 is TGTGCCAGCAGACTAACCGGGACTAGCGTACGAAATACGCAGTATTTT.

This clone was seen many times. V usage is TRBV12-3 or TRBV12-4 and J usage is TRBJ2-2; D gene ambiguous. With 5 bases removed from V and 5 bases from J, the gap between germline ends came to 9 bases. The CDR3 is 13 residues long. The CDR3 spells CASSPQETGELFF. The CDR3 coding sequence is TGTGCCAGCAGTCCCCAGGAGACCGGGGAGCTGTTTTTT.

By sample fraction, this clone is medium-sized. The same CDR3 also results from other DNA sequences found in this sample. The J gene is TRBJ2-7, the V gene TRBV7-2; D is uncertain. V was pared by 5 bases and J by 1 base, with 9 bases between. The CDR3 covers 13 residues. Germline V CDR1 and CDR2: SGHTA, FQGNSA. The CDR3 region is CASSPDRSYEQYF. The CDR3 bases are TGTGCCAGCAGCCCGGACCGTTCCTACGAGCAGTACTTC. The complete variable domain, with remaining parts taken from reference TRBV7-2 and TRBJ2-7, reads GAGVSQSPSNKVTEKGKDVELRCDPISGHTALYWYRQSLGQGLEFLIYFQGNSAPDKSGLPSDRFSAERTGGSVSTLTIQRTQQEDSAVYLCASSPDRSYEQYFGPGTRLTVT.

By proportion, this clone is medium-sized (0.01 to 0.1%). The V gene is TRBV11-1, the J gene TRBJ1-2, with D unclear. Between the trimmed V and J ends, which lost 2 bases and 2 bases, there was a span of 6 bases. Germline loops: CDR1 SGHAT, CDR2 FQDESV (reference sequence). The CDR3 extends over 13 amino acids. The CDR3 loop is CASSLSGNYGYTF. CDR3 coding DNA: TGTGCCAGCAGCTTAAGCGGGAACTATGGCTACACCTTC.

This clone was recorded at least ten times. V is TRBV5-4 and J is TRBJ2-7; D is possibly TRBD2 (5 bases). The V gene lost 4 bases and the J gene lost 3 bases, with 14 bases spanning the gap. The length of the CDR3 is 14 residues. Germline lookup yields CDR1 SGHNT and CDR2 YYREEE (reference sequence). The CDR3: CASSPTGNSYEQYF. The CDR3 DNA is TGTGCCAGCAGCCCCACCGGGAACAGCTACGAGCAGTACTTC.

In its sample, this clone is medium-sized. V is TRBV20-1 and J is TRBJ1-2, with D unclear. V lost 6 bases and J 3 bases, leaving 14 bases between the germline ends. Germline V gene lookup returns CDR1 DFQATT and CDR2 SNEGSKA (reference sequence). CDR3 length: 13 residues. The CDR3 sequence is CSARTGGDYGYTF. CDR3 nucleotides: TGCAGTGCGAGGACCGGCGGTGACTATGGCTACACCTTC.

This clone showed up many times. V is TRBV3-1 and J is TRBJ2-3, with no clear D. The V and J ends lost 4 bases and 1 base respectively, with 12 bases between them. Germline V gives CDR1 LGHDT, CDR2 YNNKEL (reference sequence). The CDR3 runs to 15 residues. The CDR3 DNA reads as TGTGCCAGCAGCCCCCCGGGCCGGGGCACAGATACGCAGTATTTT. This codes for CASSPPGRGTDTQYF.

This clone has just a few counts. This chain links TRBV6-1 with TRBJ2-2; 8 positions agree with TRBD2. V was clipped by 8 bases and J by 5 bases; unmatched bases: 1. The CDR3 length is 12 residues. The germline CDR1 and CDR2 sequences are MNHNS and SASEGT. The CDR3 reads CASGTSTGELFF. The CDR3 DNA sequence: TGTGCCAGCGGGACTAGTACCGGGGAGCTGTTTTTT.

This clone has a count of ten or more. The chain uses TRBV6-4 and TRBJ2-6; a possible D gene is TRBD1 (5 bases). CDR1 MRHNA and CDR2 SNTAGT come from the germline V gene. With 0 bases removed from V and 0 bases from J, the gap between germline ends came to 6 bases. The CDR3 totals 16 residues. In DNA form, the CDR3 reads TGTGCCAGCAGTGACTCCGACAGCTCTGGGGCCAACGTCCTGACTTTC. Its translation: CASSDSDSSGANVLTF.

The rearrangement joins TRBV30 to TRBJ2-7; 7 bases match TRBD2. The V segment lost 3 bases and the J segment 2 bases; nucleotides outside the gene matches: 10. The CDR3 loop spans 15 amino acids. Germline lookup yields CDR1 GTSNPN and CDR2 SVGIG (reference sequence). The CDR3 here is CAWRDLSGGPYEQYF. Written as DNA, the CDR3 is TGTGCCTGGAGGGATCTATCGGGAGGTCCCTACGAGCAGTACTTC.

As for this clone: The CDR3 carries no conserved terminal phenylalanine or tryptophan, so it likely arises from a read error. It is unclear where the CDR3 begins or ends on the DNA, so no DNA is shown, and the CDR3 is as TCRdb lists it. V is TRBV2 and J is TRBJ2-4. Including both end residues, the CDR3 is 8 amino acids long. The germline gives CDR1 SNHLY, CDR2 FYNNEI. The CDR3 spells CASTIGIG.

The chain has TRBV12-3 or TRBV12-4 and TRBJ2-3, with D tentatively TRBD1 or TRBD2 (5 bases each). This CDR3 has 18 residues. Trimming removed 7 bases at V and 4 bases at J, with 27 bases between. CDR3 amino acids: CASIFRATGTRAADTQYF. As DNA, the CDR3 is TGTGCCAGCATTTTTCGGGCCACCGGGACCCGGGCAGCAGATACGCAGTATTTT.